This T cell receptor (beta chain) originates from a study of blood T cell repertoires in COVID-19. Study-level information: From T cells, B-cell-depleted T cells, or PBMCs came the material, which was cDNA or gDNA.

Only in-frame clones appear in the TCRdb table, and some are missing; sequencing was by immunoSEQ multiplex PCR. The sample consists of some 41,000 clones, 75% to 90% of them appearing once. The CDR3 length is 15 residues. The V end was cut by 6 bases, the J end by 5 bases, with 19 bases between. Looked up from germline, CDR1 is MDHEN and CDR2 is SYDVKM. Sequenced material: peripheral blood. The clonotype comes from a woman of 80 years or more with active COVID-19. The chain is built from TRBV28 and TRBJ1-2; D is perhaps TRBD1 (6 bases). The CDR3 DNA reads TGTGCCAGCAGCTTGGGGGCGCCGGGCTCGTATGGCTACACCTTC. Its translation: CASSLGAPGSYGYTF.